Here is one TCR beta chain with its context. The CDR3 has 15 amino acids. Trimming at V came to 4 bases and at J to 2 bases, leaving 6 bases not matched to a gene. Germline V CDR1 and CDR2: DFQATT, SNEGSKA (reference sequence). CD8+ and CD4+ T cells from blood underwent TCR beta sequencing, which was carried out in a high-throughput format. The sample comes from a study of CD8 T cells in Susac syndrome. RNA totalling 0.5 to 1 ug underwent reverse transcription with random hexamers. Across 54 Vbeta and 13 Jbeta, immunoSEQ multiplex PCR amplified TCR beta CDR3. TCRdb used MiXCR to reprocess the immunoSEQ multiplex PCR reads, holding one entry per CDR3 protein. This sample carries over 100,000 distinct CDR3 sequences, approximately 96% of them seen once, and the ten largest clones take more than 0.12%.

The genes are TRBV20-1 and TRBJ2-5; 11 positions match TRBD1. Source material: CD4+ T cells from PBMCs. This receptor was taken from a human donor with Susac syndrome. CDR3: CSAIRGTGGQETQYF. CDR3 nucleotide sequence: TGCAGTGCTATCCGAGGGACAGGGGGTCAAGAGACCCAGTACTTC.